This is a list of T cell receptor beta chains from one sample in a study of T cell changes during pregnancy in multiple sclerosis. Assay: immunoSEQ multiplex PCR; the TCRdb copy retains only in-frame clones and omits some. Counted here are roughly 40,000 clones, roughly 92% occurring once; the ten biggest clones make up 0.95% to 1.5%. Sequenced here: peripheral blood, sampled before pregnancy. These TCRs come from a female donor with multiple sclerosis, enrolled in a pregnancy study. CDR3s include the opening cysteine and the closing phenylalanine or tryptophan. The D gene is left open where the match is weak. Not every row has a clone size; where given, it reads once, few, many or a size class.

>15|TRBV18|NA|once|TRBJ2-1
CASSPFGQLYNEQFF
TGTGCCAGCTCACCGTTCGGACAGCTATACAATGAGCAGTTCTTC
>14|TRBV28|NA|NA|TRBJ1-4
CASRQQVYNEKLFF
TGTGCCAGCAGACAACAGGTCTATAATGAAAAACTGTTTTTT
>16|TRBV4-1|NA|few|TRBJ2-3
CASNPTGTLSTDTQYF
TGCGCCAGCAACCCGACCGGGACTCTAAGCACAGATACGCAGTATTTT
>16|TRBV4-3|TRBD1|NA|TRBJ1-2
CASSQEEEGALKGYTF
TGCGCCAGCAGCCAAGAGGAGGAGGGGGCGCTGAAGGGCTACACCTTC
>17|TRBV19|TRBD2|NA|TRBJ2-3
CASSIRTRTMSTDTQYF
TGTGCCAGTAGTATTCGGACTAGAACCATGAGCACAGATACGCAGTATTTT
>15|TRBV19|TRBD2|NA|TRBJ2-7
CASSSRLAAAGKQYF
TGTGCCAGTAGTTCCCGACTAGCGGCGGCCGGGAAGCAGTACTTC
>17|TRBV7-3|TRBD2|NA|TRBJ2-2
CASSLRLAGGYSGELFF
TGTGCCAGCAGCTTAAGACTAGCGGGAGGATACAGCGGGGAGCTGTTTTTT
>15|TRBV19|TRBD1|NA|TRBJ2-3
CASSPRTGNTDTQYF
TGTGCCAGTAGTCCCCGGACAGGGAACACAGATACGCAGTATTTT
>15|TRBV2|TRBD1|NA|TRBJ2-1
CASVIDRGLLHEQFF
TGTGCCAGCGTCATTGACAGGGGGCTTCTACATGAGCAGTTCTTC
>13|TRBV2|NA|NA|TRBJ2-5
CASSETFGETQYF
TGTGCCAGCAGTGAAACATTCGGGGAGACCCAGTACTTC
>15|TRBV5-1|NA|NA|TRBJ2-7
CASSYTGRAIYEQYF
TGCGCCAGCAGCTATACAGGGAGGGCCATCTACGAGCAGTACTTC